The present T cell receptor beta chain was sequenced within a study of blood T cells in healthy people across ages. Of note for this clonotype: Its target is not known. Given a much more abundant clone one base away, this may be a read error.

Findings and limits, study-wide: The fall in TCR beta diversity per million T cells was roughly linear with age.

There were healthy Caucasian individuals from Russia, aged about 6 to 100, serving as donors. Combining a sample-barcoded 5' primer with a J-beta primer mix, a second PCR ran for roughly 6 to 12 cycles. Each cDNA was tagged by a template-switch adaptor containing 12 random nucleotides. In TCRdb, the 5' RACE reads were re-called with MiXCR into one record per CDR3 protein. The repertoire holds around 1.5 million distinct CDR3 sequences, approximately 32% seen once, with about 11% in the top ten. Trimming cost V 6 bases and J 13 bases; bases outside gene matches: 11. The CDR3 is made up of 15 amino acids.

The chain couples TRBV12-3 or TRBV12-4 to TRBJ2-1; 14 nucleotides match TRBD2. The sample taken for sequencing was blood. The sequence derives from a woman in her twenties or thirties in good health. CDR3 DNA sequence: TGTGCCAGCAGCCCCGGGACTAGCGGGAGTTCAACCCAGTTCTTC. Encoded protein: CASSPGTSGSSTQFF.